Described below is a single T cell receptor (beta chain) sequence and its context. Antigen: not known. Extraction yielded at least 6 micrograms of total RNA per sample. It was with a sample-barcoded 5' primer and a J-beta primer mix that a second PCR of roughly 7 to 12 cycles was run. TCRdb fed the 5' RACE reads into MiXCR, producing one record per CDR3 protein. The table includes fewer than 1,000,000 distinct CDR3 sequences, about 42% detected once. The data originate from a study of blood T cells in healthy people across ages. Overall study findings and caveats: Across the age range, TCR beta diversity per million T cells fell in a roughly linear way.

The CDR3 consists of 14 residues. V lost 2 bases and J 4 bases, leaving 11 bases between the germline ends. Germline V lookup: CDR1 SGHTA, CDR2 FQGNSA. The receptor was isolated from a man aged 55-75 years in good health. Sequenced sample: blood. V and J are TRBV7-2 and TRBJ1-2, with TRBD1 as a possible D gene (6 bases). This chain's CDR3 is CASSLRGSGYGYTF. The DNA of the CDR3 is TGTGCCAGCAGCTTAAGGGGGTCGGGCTATGGCTACACCTTC.